This TCR beta chain was sequenced in a study of early T cells in non-severe SARS-CoV-2 infection. CDR1 and CDR2 (germline): SGHRS, YFSETQ. V shed 0 bases and J 8 bases; nucleotides not matched to a gene: 6. CDR3 length equals 15 residues. The library protocol tagged individual cDNA molecules with unique molecular identifiers. One entry per CDR3 protein, called by TCRdb with MiXCR from the 5' RACE reads. The sample lists tens of thousands of distinct CDR3 sequences, around 10% seen once, with 5% to 6.5% in the top ten. This clonotype was seen only a few times. The material sequenced was whole blood, taken at baseline. The source of this sequence is an adult who was a healthcare worker with PCR-confirmed SARS-CoV-2 infection or an uninfected control (not recorded which). The chain joins TRBV5-1 to TRBJ1-4; 8 bases agree with TRBD1. The CDR3 sequence: CASSLDGTGGEKLFF. The CDR3 DNA reads TGCGCCAGCAGCTTGGACGGGACAGGAGGGGAAAAACTGTTTTTT.